This T cell receptor beta chain appears in the sequencing data of a study of blood T cell repertoires in COVID-19. Study context: Italy, Spain and the United States were the sources of the convalescent and acute COVID-19 samples. Sample material is recorded as cDNA or gDNA derived from T cells, B-cell-depleted T cells, or PBMCs.

V lost 3 bases, J lost 5 bases, and 3 bases stayed unmatched. CDR1 and CDR2 from the germline V gene are SGDLS and YYNGEE. CDR3 length: 14 amino acids. Per the original methods: Scientists estimated how many nucleated cells there were by amplifying reference gene primers. Some clones are missing from TCRdb's copy, which holds only in-frame ones; the method was immunoSEQ multiplex PCR. V and J calls and clone size come straight from that table; D and trimming were deduced from the DNA. Of hundreds of thousands of clones in the sample, roughly 87% were seen once. The sequenced sample consisted of peripheral blood. The TCR comes from a woman aged 18-35 years who had recovered from COVID-19. The chain has TRBV9 and TRBJ2-7; 12 bases are shared with TRBD2. CDR3 protein: CASSATSGSHEQYF. The CDR3, as DNA: TGTGCCAGCAGCGCGACTAGCGGGAGCCACGAGCAGTACTTC.